This TCR beta chain is from a study of identical twins (dated by TCRdb to 2016 to 2017). As for the study more broadly: TCR alpha and beta repertoires from monozygotic twins, unrelated adults of various ages and cord blood were deep-sequenced to test whether fetal clonotypes persist. To rule out contamination, replicate twin experiments were performed at different times with different library preparation protocols.

The paper's findings and limits, for the study overall: Because the same donors could not be followed over many years, the conclusions depended on cross-sectional statistical analysis. Compared with coincidental sharing between unrelated individuals, an excess of low generation-probability sequences was observed among out-of-frame TCR alpha sequences shared between twins. Invariant T cells such as MAIT and iNKT could partly confound zero-insertion analyses, although diverse VJ usage argued against such confounding for most clonotypes. In beta out-of-frame sequences, excess twin sharing was weaker, because having fewer shared sequences lowered the signal-to-noise ratio. Abundant cord blood beta clonotypes carried fewer insertions; young adult naive repertoires showed a weaker similar trend, while memory repertoires showed none. In monozygotic twins, out-of-frame TCR alpha sharing was systematically underestimated by recombination models, although the models agreed with sharing between unrelated individuals.

The CDR3 numbers 14 residues from cysteine through phenylalanine. The read is trimmed to its CDR3 DNA, 42 bases read in frame from base 1. As encoded in the germline V gene, CDR1 is MNHEY while CDR2 is SVGAGI. V is clipped by 1 base and J by 5 bases, and the sequence between their germline boundaries is 6 bases long. As regards this clonotype: Its target antigen remains unknown. The record has no base qualities; no much larger clone is one base away.

To prepare the library, 5' RACE was applied. TCRdb shows the sequencer as Illumina HiSeq 2000. A universal primer binding site was added through template switching, and the final cDNA carried a unique molecular identifier so that TCR cDNA molecules could be counted accurately. First-strand cDNA for TCR alpha and beta chains was synthesized from specific primers in the conserved constant-segment region. To control for contamination, every cDNA library carried two barcodes: a SMART-Mk sample barcode plus Illumina barcodes. Two successive PCR steps introduced TruSeq adapter sequences along with Illumina sample barcodes. Sequencing of the TCR alpha and beta cDNA libraries was done on the Illumina HiSeq platform using custom primers. As for how the authors treated the data: MiGEC was used to process raw reads and extract unique molecular identifiers, and MiXCR was used to find CDR3 positions. Recombination models were inferred per individual with the repgenHMM and IGoR tools using an EM algorithm. The analysis of shared clonotypes was done with the tcR package in R, with sharing normalized by the product of cloneset sizes. To study raw recombination without the effects of thymic and clonal selection, out-of-frame nonproductive sequences were analyzed. TCRdb applied fastp at Q25 and MiXCR to the public reads, then kept only in-frame beta chains. Each CDR3 protein gets just one entry, which takes the most common genes and DNA from the rows behind it. The V and J calls, along with clone size, are taken from TCRdb and not from the paper's own processing. This sample has 1.5 million to 2 million distinct CDR3 sequences in its table, and roughly a third of those were observed once. Jointly, the top ten make up 0.25% to 0.3% of the sample.

All donors were healthy Caucasians. The rearranged chain carries TRBV6-5 and TRBJ1-6, and possibly TRBD1, on 5 matching bases. The receptor comes from a newborn girl in good health. Sequencing was carried out using cord blood. The base sequence is TGTGCCAGCAGTTACTTGGGACATAATTCACCCCTCCACTTT. Protein translation: CASSYLGHNSPLHF.